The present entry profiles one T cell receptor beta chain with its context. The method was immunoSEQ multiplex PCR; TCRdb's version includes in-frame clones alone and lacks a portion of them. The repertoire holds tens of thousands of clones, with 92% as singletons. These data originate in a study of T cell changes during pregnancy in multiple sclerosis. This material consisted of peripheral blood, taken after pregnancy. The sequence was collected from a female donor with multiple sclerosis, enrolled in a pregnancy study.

For the CDR3, the DNA is TGCGCCAGCAGCTTGGTGGATTTGAGGGAGCAGTACTTC. The encoded protein is CASSLVDLREQYF. The gene calls are TRBV5-1 and TRBJ2-7; D remains ambiguous. The V gene lost 0 bases and the J gene lost 7 bases, with 11 bases spanning the gap. This CDR3 is built from 13 residues. Germline values: CDR1 SGHRS, CDR2 YFSETQ.